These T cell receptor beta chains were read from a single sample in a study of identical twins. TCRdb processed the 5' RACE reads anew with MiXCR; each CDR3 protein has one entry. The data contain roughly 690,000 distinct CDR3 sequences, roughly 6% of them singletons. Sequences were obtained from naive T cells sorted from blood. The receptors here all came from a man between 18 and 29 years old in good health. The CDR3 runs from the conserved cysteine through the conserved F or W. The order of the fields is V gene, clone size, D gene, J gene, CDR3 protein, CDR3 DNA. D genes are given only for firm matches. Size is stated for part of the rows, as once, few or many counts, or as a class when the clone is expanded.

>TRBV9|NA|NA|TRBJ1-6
CASSGDGYYNSPLHF
TGTGCCAGCAGCGGTGACGGCTACTATAATTCACCCCTCCACTTT
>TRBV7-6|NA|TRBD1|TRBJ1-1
CASSPFPGQGSNTEAFF
TGTGCCAGCAGCCCCTTCCCGGGACAGGGCTCGAACACTGAAGCTTTCTTT
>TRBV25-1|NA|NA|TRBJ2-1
CASSAPMRYNEQFF
TGTGCCAGCAGTGCGCCGATGAGGTACAATGAGCAGTTCTTC
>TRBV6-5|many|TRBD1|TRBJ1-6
CASSSPQGGNSPLHF
TGTGCCAGCAGTTCCCCCCAGGGGGGGAATTCACCCCTCCACTTT
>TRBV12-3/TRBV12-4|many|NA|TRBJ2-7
CASSFRIGIFYEQYF
TGTGCCAGCAGTTTTCGGATAGGGATTTTCTACGAGCAGTACTTC
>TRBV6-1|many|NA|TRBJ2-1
CASSPQGGGSYNEQFF
TGTGCCAGCAGCCCCCAGGGAGGAGGGTCCTACAATGAGCAGTTCTTC
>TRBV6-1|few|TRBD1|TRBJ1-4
CASSEVRTGNIGTNEKLFF
TGTGCCAGCAGTGAAGTTAGGACAGGGAATATCGGAACTAATGAAAAACTGTTTTTT
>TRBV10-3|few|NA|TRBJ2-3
CAISDDGISTDTQYF
TGTGCCATCAGTGACGACGGGATTAGCACAGATACGCAGTATTTT
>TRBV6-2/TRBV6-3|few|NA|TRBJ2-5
CASDSPGSGKTQYF
TGTGCCAGCGACTCACCGGGATCCGGGAAGACCCAGTACTTC
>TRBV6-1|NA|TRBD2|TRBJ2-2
CASRSLAGDPNTGELFF
TGTGCCAGCAGGTCACTAGCGGGGGACCCGAACACCGGGGAGCTGTTTTTT
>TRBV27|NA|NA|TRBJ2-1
CASSSLRETYNEQFF
TGTGCCAGCAGTTCCCTCCGGGAGACCTACAATGAGCAGTTCTTC
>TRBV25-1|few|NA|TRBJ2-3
CASSEYFVGDTQYF
TGTGCCAGCAGTGAATATTTCGTGGGTGATACGCAGTATTTT
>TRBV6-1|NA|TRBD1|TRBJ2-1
CATARGTGVHEQFF
TGTGCCACAGCACGCGGGACAGGGGTTCATGAGCAGTTCTTC
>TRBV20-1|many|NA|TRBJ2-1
CNARDMELGSNEQFF
TGCAATGCTAGAGATATGGAGTTAGGGTCGAATGAGCAGTTCTTC
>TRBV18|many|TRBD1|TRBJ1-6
CASSPGQPSPLHF
TGTGCCAGCTCACCGGGACAGCCTTCACCCCTCCACTTT
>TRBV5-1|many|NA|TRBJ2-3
CASSWDFTDTQYF
TGCGCCAGCAGCTGGGACTTCACAGATACGCAGTATTTT
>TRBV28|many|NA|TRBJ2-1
CASGADGIDSYNEQFF
TGTGCCAGCGGTGCGGACGGAATTGACTCCTACAATGAGCAGTTCTTC
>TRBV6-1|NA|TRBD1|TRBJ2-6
CASRSGTGAGANVLTF
TGTGCCAGCAGGTCCGGGACAGGGGCTGGGGCCAACGTCCTGACTTTC
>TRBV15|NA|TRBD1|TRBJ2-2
CATSRTGGNTGELFF
TGTGCCACCAGCCGGACAGGGGGCAATACCGGGGAGCTGTTTTTT
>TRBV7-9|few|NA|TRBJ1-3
CASSIRGGENTIYF
TGTGCCAGCAGCATCCGGGGAGGCGAAAACACCATATATTTT
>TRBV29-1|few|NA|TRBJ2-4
CSVDGGHLAKNIQYF
TGCAGCGTTGACGGGGGCCACCTAGCCAAAAACATTCAGTACTTC
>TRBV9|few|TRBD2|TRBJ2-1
CASSRSPPAGGNYNEQFF
TGTGCCAGCAGTCGTAGTCCGCCAGCGGGGGGAAACTACAATGAGCAGTTCTTC
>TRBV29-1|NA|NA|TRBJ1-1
CSVELGQPEAFF
TGCAGCGTTGAACTGGGACAACCTGAAGCTTTCTTT
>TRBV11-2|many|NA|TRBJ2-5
CASSLALEVAGGTQYF
TGTGCCAGCAGCTTAGCCCTAGAAGTAGCCGGTGGGACCCAGTACTTC
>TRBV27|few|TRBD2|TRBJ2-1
CASSLWASGVSSYNEQFF
TGTGCCAGCAGTTTATGGGCTAGCGGGGTGTCTTCCTACAATGAGCAGTTCTTC
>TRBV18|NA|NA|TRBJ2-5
CASSPPVTVETQYF
TGTGCCAGCTCACCACCCGTTACAGTTGAGACCCAGTACTTC
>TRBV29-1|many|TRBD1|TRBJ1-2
CSVEPDQGDYGYTF
TGCAGCGTTGAACCTGATCAGGGGGACTATGGCTACACCTTC
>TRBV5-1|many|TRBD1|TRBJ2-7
CASSRTGTLPYEQYF
TGCGCCAGCAGCCGGACAGGGACCCTCCCTTACGAGCAGTACTTC
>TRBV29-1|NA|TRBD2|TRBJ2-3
CSVEGLAVSTDTQYF
TGCAGCGTTGAAGGGCTAGCGGTTAGCACAGATACGCAGTATTTT